One sample yielded the 30 T cell receptor beta chains listed below, sequenced in a study of control samples from healthy donors and cancer patients. The data were produced by immunoSEQ multiplex PCR, yet TCRdb's version contains in-frame clones alone and is incomplete. This table has about 190,000 clones, roughly nine tenths appearing once. Material: blood. Receptors were obtained from a man aged 30 to 45 in good health.

The chain couples TRBV6-5 to TRBJ2-1; 12 bases map to TRBD1. This CDR3 comprises 15 residues. Germline CDR1 and CDR2: MNHEY and SVGAGI. J lost 6 bases, V lost 5 bases, and 5 bases had no gene match. The CDR3 DNA is TGTGCCAGCAGTAGGGGACAGGGGGCTGTCAATGAGCAGTTCTTC. Its protein product is CASSRGQGAVNEQFF.

The chain employs TRBV9 and TRBJ2-1, with a weak D call TRBD2 (5 bases). Germline-derived CDR1 and CDR2 are SGDLS and YYNGEE. The CDR3 is 15 amino acids. V lost 4 bases and J 5 bases, leaving 16 bases between the germline ends. CDR3 protein: CASSFSTGSNNEQFF. In DNA, the CDR3 is TGTGCCAGCAGCTTTTCTACGGGGTCGAACAATGAGCAGTTCTTC.

This sequence joins TRBV4-2 and TRBJ2-3; 11 bases align to TRBD2. This CDR3 region has 18 residues. The junction had 7 bases not matched to a gene; V was cut back by 1 base and J by 1 base. Germline assignment: CDR1 LGHNA and CDR2 YNFKEQ. The CDR3 region has the DNA TGTGCCAGCAGCCAAGTGCCTAGCGGGGGGCAAGGCACAGATACGCAGTATTTT. Translating gives CASSQVPSGGQGTDTQYF.

The chain employs TRBV9 and TRBJ2-1; D unresolved. CDR1 and CDR2 from the germline V gene are SGDLS and YYNGEE. Trimming removed 3 bases at V and 10 bases at J, with 11 bases between. This CDR3 spans 12 amino acids. CDR3 DNA: TGTGCCAGCAGCGCCGGTTATGCAGAGCAGTTCTTC. Translated, it gives CASSAGYAEQFF.

The rearrangement uses TRBV2 and TRBJ1-6; no reliable D call. Germline assignment: CDR1 SNHLY and CDR2 FYNNEI. With 4 bases removed from V and 9 bases from J, the gap between germline ends came to 13 bases. CDR3 length: 14 amino acids. The CDR3 loop is CASSVREQVSPLHF. In nucleotides, the CDR3 is TGTGCCAGCAGTGTGCGTGAGCAGGTTTCACCCCTCCACTTT.

The V and J genes are TRBV5-1 and TRBJ2-1, with TRBD2 matching over 10 bases. The germline V gene encodes CDR1 SGHRS and CDR2 YFSETQ. The CDR3 spans 18 residues. V was pared by 0 bases and J by 4 bases, with 10 bases of the junction left unmatched. The CDR3 protein is CASSLGLAGGGTYNEQFF. In nucleotides, the CDR3 is TGCGCCAGCAGCTTGGGTTTAGCGGGGGGCGGTACGTACAATGAGCAGTTCTTC.

V usage is TRBV6-6 and J usage is TRBJ2-1; the D gene could be TRBD1 or TRBD2 (6 bases each). The CDR3 runs to 15 residues. The germline gives CDR1 MNHNY, CDR2 SVGAGI (reference sequence). V dropped 7 bases and J dropped 4 bases, with 17 bases sitting between them. CDR3 amino acids: CASILGGKSYNEQFF. The CDR3, as DNA: TGTGCCAGCATCTTAGGGGGGAAAAGTTACAATGAGCAGTTCTTC.

This clone appeared a few times. V is TRBV19 and J is TRBJ1-1; D gene ambiguous. This CDR3 comprises 14 residues. Germline V gene sequence: CDR1 LNHDA, CDR2 SQIVND (reference sequence). With 1 base removed from V and 5 bases from J, the gap between germline ends came to 11 bases. CDR3 amino acids: CASSIVSSGTEAFF. CDR3 DNA: TGTGCCAGTAGTATAGTCAGTTCGGGAACTGAAGCTTTCTTT.

V and J are TRBV6-5 and TRBJ1-5, with 7 bases identical to TRBD1. J was trimmed by 7 bases and V by 6 bases; bases with no gene match: 9. The CDR3 loop spans 14 amino acids. From germline, CDR1 is MNHEY and CDR2 SVGAGI. The CDR3 nucleotides read TGTGCCAGCAGCCGACAGGGATGGGGACAGCCCCAGCATTTT. This encodes CASSRQGWGQPQHF.

The chain links TRBV19 to TRBJ2-7; 11 bases agree with TRBD2. Germline V gene data show CDR1 as LNHDA and CDR2 as SQIVND (reference sequence). With V trimmed by 7 bases and J by 8 bases, 16 bases remained unmatched. The CDR3 sequence is 16 residues long. The CDR3 here is CASIALERSGGAKQYF. The CDR3 DNA is TGTGCCAGTATAGCGCTAGAACGTAGCGGGGGGGCCAAGCAGTACTTC. The complete variable domain, with remaining parts taken from reference TRBV19 and TRBJ2-7, reads DGGITQSPKYLFRKEGQNVTLSCEQNLNHDAMYWYRQDPGQGLRLIYYSQIVNDFQKGDIAEGYSVSREKKESFPLTVTSAQKNPTAFYLCASIALERSGGAKQYFGPGTRLTVT.

The chain recombines TRBV29-1 with TRBJ1-2; D call uncertain. The V gene's germline CDR1 is SQVTM and CDR2 ANQGSEA. CDR3 length: 12 amino acids. The V end lost 3 bases, the J end lost 0 bases, and 5 bases lay between the germline ends. This CDR3 is CSVDRANYGYTF. CDR3 DNA sequence: TGCAGCGTTGACAGAGCTAACTATGGCTACACCTTC.

The chain joins TRBV14 to TRBJ2-2; TRBD2 is a possible D gene (6 bases). Germline values: CDR1 SGHDN, CDR2 FVKESK. V was clipped by 6 bases and J by 6 bases, with 11 bases between them. The length of the CDR3 is 13 residues. As DNA, the CDR3 is TGTGCCAGCAGGAGCCAGCGGGCCGGGGAGCTGTTTTTT. Translating gives CASRSQRAGELFF.

The chain links TRBV19 to TRBJ2-7; D is perhaps TRBD2 (5 bases). The CDR3 consists of 12 residues. With 5 bases removed from V and 4 bases from J, the gap between germline ends came to 9 bases. CDR1 is LNHDA, CDR2 SQIVND, per germline (reference sequence). In DNA form, the CDR3 reads TGTGCCAGTAGTCGGCGAGGGTACGAGCAGTACTTC. Translation: CASSRRGYEQYF.

This chain connects TRBV5-1 to TRBJ2-3; the D gene is possibly TRBD2 (5 bases). The V and J ends lost 0 bases and 4 bases respectively, with 9 bases between them. This CDR3 is built from 14 residues. Germline-derived CDR1 and CDR2 are SGHRS and YFSETQ. This CDR3 reads CASSLGTWADTQYF. The CDR3 nucleotides are TGCGCCAGCAGCTTGGGGACTTGGGCAGATACGCAGTATTTT.

The V gene is TRBV2, the J gene TRBJ1-1, with D tentatively TRBD1 (5 bases). The germline gives CDR1 SNHLY, CDR2 FYNNEI. Trimming left V 6 bases short and J 9 bases short, with 20 bases between. The CDR3 covers 14 residues. CDR3 amino acids: CASRPERGNTQAFF. The CDR3 nucleotides are TGTGCCAGCAGGCCCGAGAGGGGAAACACCCAAGCTTTCTTT.

V usage is TRBV6-1 and J usage is TRBJ1-2; tentatively, D is TRBD1 (5 bases). This CDR3 is built from 14 residues. CDR1 and CDR2 from the germline V gene are MNHNS and SASEGT. Trimming removed 3 bases from V and 4 bases from J, with 12 bases in between. CDR3 coding DNA: TGTGCCAGCAGTGACCAGCAGGGTACCTATGGCTACACCTTC. Amino acids: CASSDQQGTYGYTF.

The CDR3 sequence is CASSLGRTGTTQETQYF. The CDR3 DNA is TGTGCCAGCAGCTTAGGGCGGACAGGGACAACACAAGAGACCCAGTACTTC. The V call is TRBV7-8, the J call TRBJ2-5; 8 bases match TRBD1. This CDR3 contains 17 residues. V lost 1 base, J lost 2 bases, and 9 bases stayed unmatched. CDR1 SGHVS and CDR2 FQNEAQ come from the germline V gene.

In DNA form, the CDR3 reads TGTGCCAGCAGCTGGGACAGGGGGATCGGAAACACCATATATTTT. It yields the protein CASSWDRGIGNTIYF. The chain couples TRBV11-2 to TRBJ1-3; 11 bases are a match to TRBD1. After removal of 4 bases from V and 4 bases from J, the junction contained 3 bases not matched to a gene. Germline lookup yields CDR1 SGHAT and CDR2 FQNNGV. The CDR3 runs to 15 residues.

V and J are TRBV19 and TRBJ2-7; 11 bases fit TRBD2. The CDR3 spans 15 residues. Germline assignment: CDR1 LNHDA and CDR2 SQIVND (reference sequence). Trimming removed 7 bases from V and 2 bases from J; junction bases left unmatched: 7. The DNA of the CDR3 is TGTGCCAGTACCCCTAGCGGGGGGTACACCTACGAGCAGTACTTC. Residues: CASTPSGGYTYEQYF. The full variable domain, completed using reference TRBV19 and TRBJ2-7, is DGGITQSPKYLFRKEGQNVTLSCEQNLNHDAMYWYRQDPGQGLRLIYYSQIVNDFQKGDIAEGYSVSREKKESFPLTVTSAQKNPTAFYLCASTPSGGYTYEQYFGPGTRLTVT.

The rearrangement joins TRBV7-9 to TRBJ2-3; D unclear. The CDR3 runs to 13 residues. The germline V and J ends were trimmed by 3 bases and 6 bases, with 10 bases remaining between them. CDR1 and CDR2 (germline): SEHNR, FQNEAQ (reference sequence). The CDR3 DNA follows: TGTGCCAGCAGCTTCCACTTGAGTGATACGCAGTATTTT. Protein: CASSFHLSDTQYF.

This rearrangement joins TRBV11-2 to TRBJ1-4, with D hard to call. CDR1 is SGHAT, CDR2 FQNNGV, per germline. The CDR3 contains 17 residues. V gave up 6 bases and J gave up 4 bases, with 21 bases separating them. CDR3 in amino acids: CASSLPVRGFLNEKLFF. CDR3 DNA: TGTGCCAGCAGTCTCCCCGTGCGAGGCTTTCTTAATGAAAAACTGTTTTTT.

This clone was observed a handful of times. The rearrangement uses TRBV6-6 and TRBJ2-7; TRBD1 is a possible D gene (6 bases). CDR1 is MNHNY, CDR2 SVGAGI, per germline (reference sequence). With 4 bases removed from V and 0 bases from J, the gap between germline ends came to 7 bases. This CDR3 is 13 amino acids long. CDR3 DNA sequence: TGTGCCAGCAGTTTGGGGGCCTCCTACGAGCAGTACTTC. Amino acid sequence: CASSLGASYEQYF.

A word on this clone: At the DNA level, this CDR3 is encoded by other sequences in the same sample as well. The V call is TRBV19, the J call TRBJ1-2; a possible D gene is TRBD1 (6 bases). CDR3 length: 13 amino acids. Germline V gene lookup returns CDR1 LNHDA and CDR2 SQIVND (reference sequence). The V and J ends lost 6 bases and 2 bases respectively, with 10 bases between them. The CDR3 here is CASSQDRNYGYTF. The CDR3, as DNA: TGTGCCAGTAGCCAAGACAGGAACTATGGCTACACCTTC. Full variable domain (missing parts from reference TRBV19 and TRBJ1-2): DGGITQSPKYLFRKEGQNVTLSCEQNLNHDAMYWYRQDPGQGLRLIYYSQIVNDFQKGDIAEGYSVSREKKESFPLTVTSAQKNPTAFYLCASSQDRNYGYTFGSGTRLTVV.

V is TRBV9 and J is TRBJ2-1; D is undetermined. Trimming removed 3 bases from V and 10 bases from J, with 8 bases in between. The CDR3 has 11 residues. Looked up from germline, CDR1 is SGDLS and CDR2 is YYNGEE. This CDR3 reads CASSASGEQFF. Written as DNA, the CDR3 is TGTGCCAGCAGCGCCAGTGGAGAGCAGTTCTTC.

This chain's CDR3 is CASSQDQGRPGEKLFF. CDR3 DNA sequence: TGCGCCAGCAGCCAAGACCAAGGCCGTCCGGGTGAAAAACTGTTTTTT. The chain has TRBV4-1 and TRBJ1-4; D is undetermined. Deletions cut 0 bases from V and 7 bases from J, with 15 bases between. CDR1 MGHRA and CDR2 YSYEKL come from the germline V gene. The CDR3 totals 16 residues.

This clone was detected once. CDR3: CASSLVLYSQETQYF. As DNA, the CDR3 is TGCGCCAGCAGCTTGGTGTTGTACAGCCAAGAGACCCAGTACTTC. The rearrangement links TRBV5-1 to TRBJ2-5; D gene unclear. Germline values: CDR1 SGHRS, CDR2 YFSETQ. Trimming took off 0 bases at V and 1 base at J, with 10 bases between the two ends. This CDR3 region has 15 residues. Looking up the rest from reference TRBV5-1 and TRBJ2-5 gives the full variable domain: KAGVTQTPRYLIKTRGQQVTLSCSPISGHRSVSWYQQTPGQGLQFLFEYFSETQRNKGNFPGRFSGRQFSNSRSEMNVSTLELGDSALYLCASSLVLYSQETQYFGPGTRLLVL.

The chain uses TRBV19 and TRBJ2-7; 7 bases fit TRBD1. This CDR3 spans 13 amino acids. V gave up 8 bases and J gave up 6 bases; unmatched junction bases: 10. The V gene's germline CDR1 is LNHDA and CDR2 SQIVND (reference sequence). CDR3 sequence: CASGPDRASEQYF. The CDR3 DNA is TGTGCCAGTGGGCCTGACAGGGCATCCGAGCAGTACTTC.

The V call is TRBV19, the J call TRBJ2-7; a possible D gene is TRBD2 (5 bases). Looked up from germline, CDR1 is LNHDA and CDR2 is SQIVND (reference sequence). The CDR3 runs 14 residues. The germline V and J ends were trimmed by 6 bases and 5 bases, with 17 bases remaining between them. CDR3 region: CASRAVAGSDEQYF. CDR3 nucleotides: TGTGCCAGTAGGGCCGTCGCGGGCTCGGACGAGCAGTACTTC.

The chain links TRBV3-1 (or the pseudogene TRBV3-2) to TRBJ1-5; possible D gene TRBD1, 5 bases. The CDR3 consists of 12 residues. CDR1 and CDR2 (germline): LGHDT, YNNKEL (reference sequence). Trimming shortened V by 1 base and J by 7 bases, and 5 bases separated the two germline ends. This chain's CDR3 is CASSQGQQPQHF. CDR3 coding DNA: TGTGCCAGCAGCCAAGGACAGCAGCCCCAGCATTTT.

The chain has TRBV27 and TRBJ2-2; a possible D gene is TRBD1 (5 bases). The CDR3 is 18 residues long. The V gene lost 7 bases and the J gene lost 0 bases, with 21 bases spanning the gap. CDR1 and CDR2 (germline): MNHEY, SMNVEV (reference sequence). The CDR3 reads CASTGSSLGVSNTGELFF. CDR3 nucleotides: TGTGCCAGCACCGGTTCGTCCCTAGGGGTATCGAACACCGGGGAGCTGTTTTTT.